This paragraph reports one TCR beta chain. This sample was taken from a study of response to subunit inactivated influenza vaccine. TCRdb processed the RT-PCR reads anew with MiXCR; each CDR3 protein has one entry. The sample holds more than 500,000 distinct CDR3 sequences, 10% to 12% seen once. Another study also made use of these data, one on T cells expressing NK-cell markers. That report adds: A 5'RACE template switching approach incorporating UMIs was used to make TCR beta cDNA. From sorted CD3+CD56+NKG2C+, CD3+CD56+NKG2C- and CD3+CD56-NKG2C+ T cells came the TCR beta repertoires. Seven of the eight sequenced donors were classified as HCMV-seropositive, and one was classified as seronegative. Roughly six donors showed dominant NKG2C+ clonotypes comprising about 1.0-8% of their CD8+ T cells. Several donors showed these clonotypes also leading the CD3+CD56-NKG2C+ fraction.

The source was PBMCs from blood, collected on the day of vaccination. This TCR was recovered from a man aged 50 to 60 who received an inactivated influenza vaccine.

CDR3 loop: CSASRQLSTDTQYF. The CDR3 nucleotides read TGCAGTGCCTCGCGGCAGCTTAGCACAGATACGCAGTATTTT. The chain is built from TRBV20-1 and TRBJ2-3; D not certain. The CDR3 loop spans 14 amino acids. Germline CDR1 and CDR2: DFQATT and SNEGSKA (reference sequence). V gave up 6 bases and J gave up 0 bases, with 13 bases separating them.